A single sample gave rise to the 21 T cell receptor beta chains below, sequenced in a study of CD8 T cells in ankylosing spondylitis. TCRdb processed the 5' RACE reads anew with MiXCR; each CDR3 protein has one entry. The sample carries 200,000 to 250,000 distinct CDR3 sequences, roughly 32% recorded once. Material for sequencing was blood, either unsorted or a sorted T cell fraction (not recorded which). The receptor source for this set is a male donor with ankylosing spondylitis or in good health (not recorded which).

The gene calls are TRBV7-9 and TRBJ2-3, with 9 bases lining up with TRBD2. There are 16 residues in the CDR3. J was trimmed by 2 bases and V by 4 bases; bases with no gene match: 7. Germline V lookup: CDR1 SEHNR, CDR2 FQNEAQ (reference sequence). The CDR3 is CASSSIAGDYTDTQYF. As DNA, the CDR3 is TGTGCCAGCAGCTCCATAGCGGGGGATTACACAGATACGCAGTATTTT.

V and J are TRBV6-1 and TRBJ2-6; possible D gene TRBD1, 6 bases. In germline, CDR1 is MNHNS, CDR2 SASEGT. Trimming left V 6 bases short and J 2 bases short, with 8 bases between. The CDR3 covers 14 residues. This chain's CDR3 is CASRQGAGANVLTF. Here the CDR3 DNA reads TGTGCCAGCAGACAGGGTGCTGGGGCCAACGTCCTGACTTTC.

The CDR3 coding sequence is TGTGCCACCACCTTGGGATCAGGAAACACCATATATTTT. Translation: CATTLGSGNTIYF. The V call is TRBV6-1, the J call TRBJ1-3; D is ambiguous. V shed 10 bases and J shed 4 bases, with 14 bases lying between them. Germline assignment: CDR1 MNHNS and CDR2 SASEGT. This CDR3 region has 13 residues.

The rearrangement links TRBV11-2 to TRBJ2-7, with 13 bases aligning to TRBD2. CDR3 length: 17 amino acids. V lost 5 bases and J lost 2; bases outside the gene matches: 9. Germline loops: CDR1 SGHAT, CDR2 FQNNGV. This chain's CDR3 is CASSAGTSGVRPYEQYF. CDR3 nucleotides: TGTGCCAGCAGCGCCGGGACTAGCGGGGTTAGACCCTACGAGCAGTACTTC.

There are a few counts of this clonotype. CDR3 bases: TGCGCCAGCAGCCAAGTTGGACAGGGAGGGCAGTACTTC. Translation: CASSQVGQGGQYF. The J gene is TRBJ2-7, the V gene TRBV4-1, with TRBD1 identical over 8 bases. Germline-derived CDR1 and CDR2 are MGHRA and YSYEKL. This CDR3 contains 13 residues. Germline trimming cut 1 base from V and 9 bases from J; bases unmatched to any gene: 5.

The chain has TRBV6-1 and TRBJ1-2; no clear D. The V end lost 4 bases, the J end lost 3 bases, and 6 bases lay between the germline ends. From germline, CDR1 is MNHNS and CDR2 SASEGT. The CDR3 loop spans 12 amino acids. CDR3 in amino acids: CASSAGYYGYTF. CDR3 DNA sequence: TGTGCCAGCAGTGCGGGGTACTATGGCTACACCTTC.

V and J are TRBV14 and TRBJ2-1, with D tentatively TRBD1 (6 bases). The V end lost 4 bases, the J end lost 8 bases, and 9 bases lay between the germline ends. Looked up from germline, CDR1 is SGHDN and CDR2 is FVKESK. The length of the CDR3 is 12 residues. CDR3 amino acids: CASSRRGDEQFF. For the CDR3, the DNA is TGTGCCAGCAGCCGCAGGGGAGATGAGCAGTTCTTC.

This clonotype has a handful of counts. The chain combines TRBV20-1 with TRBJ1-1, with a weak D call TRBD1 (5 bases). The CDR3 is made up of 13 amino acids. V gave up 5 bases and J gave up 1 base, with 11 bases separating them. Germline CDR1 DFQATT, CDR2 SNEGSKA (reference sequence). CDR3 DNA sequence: TGCAGTGCTTCAGGGTCGGGGAACACTGAAGCTTTCTTT. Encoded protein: CSASGSGNTEAFF.

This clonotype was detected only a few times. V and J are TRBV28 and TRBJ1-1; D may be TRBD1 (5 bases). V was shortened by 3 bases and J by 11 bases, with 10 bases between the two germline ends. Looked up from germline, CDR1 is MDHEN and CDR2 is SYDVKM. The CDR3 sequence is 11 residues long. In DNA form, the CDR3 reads TGTGCCAGCAGTTTTGGGGGTACGGCTTTCTTT. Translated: CASSFGGTAFF.

The CDR3 nucleotides read TGTGCCAGCAGCCACCCTAGCTCTGGGGCCAACGTCCTGACTTTC. This sequence encodes CASSHPSSGANVLTF. The rearrangement uses TRBV3-1 and TRBJ2-6; D is unclear. Per germline, CDR1 LGHDT and CDR2 YNNKEL (reference sequence). The CDR3 sequence is 15 residues long. Trimming shortened V by 3 bases and J by 0 bases, and 6 bases separated the two germline ends.

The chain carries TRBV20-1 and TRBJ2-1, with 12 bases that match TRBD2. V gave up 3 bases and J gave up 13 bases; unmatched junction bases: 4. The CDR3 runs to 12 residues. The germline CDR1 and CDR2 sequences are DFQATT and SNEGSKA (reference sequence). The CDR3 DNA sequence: TGCAGTGCTAGTACTAGCGGGGGGTTTCAGTTCTTC. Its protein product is CSASTSGGFQFF.

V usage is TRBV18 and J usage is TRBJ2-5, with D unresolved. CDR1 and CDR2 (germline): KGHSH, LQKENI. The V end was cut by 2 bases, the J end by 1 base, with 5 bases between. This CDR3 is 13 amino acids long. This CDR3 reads CASSPGLQETQYF. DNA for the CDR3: TGTGCCAGCTCACCAGGGCTCCAAGAGACCCAGTACTTC. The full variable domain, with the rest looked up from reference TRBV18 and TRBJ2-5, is NAGVMQNPRHLVRRRGQEARLRCSPMKGHSHVYWYRQLPEEGLKFMVYLQKENIIDESGMPKERFSAEFPKEGPSILRIQQVVRGDSAAYFCASSPGLQETQYFGPGTRLLVL.

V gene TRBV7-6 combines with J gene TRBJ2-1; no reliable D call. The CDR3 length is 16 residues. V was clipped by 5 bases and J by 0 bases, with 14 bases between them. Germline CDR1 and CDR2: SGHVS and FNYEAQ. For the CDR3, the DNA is TGTGCCAGCAGCCCGGTCCCAGCGAGCTCCTACAATGAGCAGTTCTTC. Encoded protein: CASSPVPASSYNEQFF.

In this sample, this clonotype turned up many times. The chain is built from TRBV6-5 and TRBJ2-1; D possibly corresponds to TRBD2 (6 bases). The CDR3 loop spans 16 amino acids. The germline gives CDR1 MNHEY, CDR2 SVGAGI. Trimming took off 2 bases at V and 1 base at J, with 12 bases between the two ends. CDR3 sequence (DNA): TGTGCCAGCAGTTACCTGACTAGGACGTCCTACAATGAGCAGTTCTTC. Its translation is CASSYLTRTSYNEQFF.

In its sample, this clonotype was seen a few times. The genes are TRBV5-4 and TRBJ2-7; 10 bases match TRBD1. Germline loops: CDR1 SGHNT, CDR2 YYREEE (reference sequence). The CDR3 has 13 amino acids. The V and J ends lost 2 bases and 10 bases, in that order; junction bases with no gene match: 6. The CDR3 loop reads CASSLSGQGIQYF. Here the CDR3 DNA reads TGTGCCAGCAGCTTATCGGGACAGGGGATTCAGTACTTC.

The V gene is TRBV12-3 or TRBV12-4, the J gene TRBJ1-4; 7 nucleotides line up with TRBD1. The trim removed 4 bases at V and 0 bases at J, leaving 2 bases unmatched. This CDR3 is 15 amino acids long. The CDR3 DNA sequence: TGTGCCAGCAGTTCCGGGACAGCAACTAATGAAAAACTGTTTTTT. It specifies CASSSGTATNEKLFF.

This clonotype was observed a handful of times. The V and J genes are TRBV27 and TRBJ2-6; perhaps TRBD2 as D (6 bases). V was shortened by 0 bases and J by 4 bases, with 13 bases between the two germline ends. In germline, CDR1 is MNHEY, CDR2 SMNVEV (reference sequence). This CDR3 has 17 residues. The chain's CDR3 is CASSLSNRGSGANVLTF. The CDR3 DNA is TGTGCCAGCAGTTTATCGAATCGGGGGTCGGGGGCCAACGTCCTGACTTTC.

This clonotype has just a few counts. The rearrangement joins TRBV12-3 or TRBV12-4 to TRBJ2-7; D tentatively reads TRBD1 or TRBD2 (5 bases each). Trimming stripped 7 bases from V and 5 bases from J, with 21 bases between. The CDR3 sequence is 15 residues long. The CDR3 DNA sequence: TGTGCCAGCACCGCTAACCGGGACCTAGACCACGAGCAGTACTTC. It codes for CASTANRDLDHEQYF.

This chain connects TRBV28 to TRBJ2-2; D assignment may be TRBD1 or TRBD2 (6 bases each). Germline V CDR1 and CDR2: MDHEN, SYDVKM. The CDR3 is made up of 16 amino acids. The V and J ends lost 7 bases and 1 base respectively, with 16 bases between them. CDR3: CASNYPGGLNTGELFF. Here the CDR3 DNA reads TGTGCCAGCAATTATCCCGGGGGCCTGAACACCGGGGAGCTGTTTTTT. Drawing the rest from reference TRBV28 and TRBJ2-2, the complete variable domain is DVKVTQSSRYLVKRTGEKVFLECVQDMDHENMFWYRQDPGLGLRLIYFSYDVKMKEKGDIPEGYSVSREKKERFSLILESASTNQTSMYLCASNYPGGLNTGELFFGEGSRLTVL.

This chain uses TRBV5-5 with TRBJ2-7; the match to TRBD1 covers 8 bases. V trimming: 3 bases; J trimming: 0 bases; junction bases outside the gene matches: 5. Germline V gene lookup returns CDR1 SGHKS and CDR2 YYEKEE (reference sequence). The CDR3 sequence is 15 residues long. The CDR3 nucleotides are TGTGCCAGCAGCTGGGGACAGGAAAGCTCCTACGAGCAGTACTTC. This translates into CASSWGQESSYEQYF.

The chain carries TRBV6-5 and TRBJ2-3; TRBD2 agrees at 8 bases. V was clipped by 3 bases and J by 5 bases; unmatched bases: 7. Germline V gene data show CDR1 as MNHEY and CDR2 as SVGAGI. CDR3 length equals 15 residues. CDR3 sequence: CASSYTGLVGDTQYF. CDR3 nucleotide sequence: TGTGCCAGCAGTTATACGGGACTAGTAGGAGATACGCAGTATTTT.